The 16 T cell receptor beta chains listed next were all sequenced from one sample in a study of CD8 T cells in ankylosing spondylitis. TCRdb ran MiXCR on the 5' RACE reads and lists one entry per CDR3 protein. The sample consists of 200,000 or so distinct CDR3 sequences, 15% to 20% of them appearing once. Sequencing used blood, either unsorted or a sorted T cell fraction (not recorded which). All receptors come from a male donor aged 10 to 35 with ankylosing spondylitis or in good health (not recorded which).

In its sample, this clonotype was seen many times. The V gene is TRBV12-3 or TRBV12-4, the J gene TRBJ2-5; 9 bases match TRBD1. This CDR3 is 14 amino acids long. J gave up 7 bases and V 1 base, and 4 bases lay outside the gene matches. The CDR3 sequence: CASSLETGGRTQYF. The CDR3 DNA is TGTGCCAGCAGTTTAGAGACAGGGGGGCGGACCCAGTACTTC.

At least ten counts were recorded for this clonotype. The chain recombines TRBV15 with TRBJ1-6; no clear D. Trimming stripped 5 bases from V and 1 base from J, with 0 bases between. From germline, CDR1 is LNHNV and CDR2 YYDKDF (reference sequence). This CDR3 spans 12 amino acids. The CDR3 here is CATSSYNSPLHF. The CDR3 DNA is TGTGCCACCAGCTCCTATAATTCACCCCTCCACTTT.

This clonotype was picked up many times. CDR3 DNA: TGCAGTGCTAGCCCCGGGACTAGCGGGAGGGCTACAGATACGCAGTATTTT. Translating gives CSASPGTSGRATDTQYF. The chain is built from TRBV20-1 and TRBJ2-3, with 16 bases that match TRBD2. This CDR3 has 17 residues. CDR1 and CDR2 (germline): DFQATT, SNEGSKA (reference sequence). With V trimmed by 3 bases and J by 3 bases, 6 bases remained unmatched.

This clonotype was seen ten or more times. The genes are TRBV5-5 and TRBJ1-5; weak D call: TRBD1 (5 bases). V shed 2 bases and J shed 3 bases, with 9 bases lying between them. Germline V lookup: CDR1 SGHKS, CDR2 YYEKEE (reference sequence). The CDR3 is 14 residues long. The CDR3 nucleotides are TGTGCCAGCAGCTTAGCAGGGTTCAATCAGCCCCAGCATTTT. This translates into CASSLAGFNQPQHF.

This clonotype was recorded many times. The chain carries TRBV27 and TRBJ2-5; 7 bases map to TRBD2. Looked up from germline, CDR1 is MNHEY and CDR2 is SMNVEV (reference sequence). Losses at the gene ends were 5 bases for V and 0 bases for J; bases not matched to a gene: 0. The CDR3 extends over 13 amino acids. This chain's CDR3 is CASSAGDQETQYF. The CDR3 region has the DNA TGTGCCAGCAGTGCGGGAGACCAAGAGACCCAGTACTTC.

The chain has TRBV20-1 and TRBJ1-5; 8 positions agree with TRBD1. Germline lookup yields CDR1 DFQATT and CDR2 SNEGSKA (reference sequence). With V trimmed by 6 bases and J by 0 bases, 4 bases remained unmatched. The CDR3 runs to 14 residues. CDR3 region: CSAQGEVSNQPQHF. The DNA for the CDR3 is TGCAGTGCACAGGGGGAAGTTAGCAATCAGCCCCAGCATTTT.

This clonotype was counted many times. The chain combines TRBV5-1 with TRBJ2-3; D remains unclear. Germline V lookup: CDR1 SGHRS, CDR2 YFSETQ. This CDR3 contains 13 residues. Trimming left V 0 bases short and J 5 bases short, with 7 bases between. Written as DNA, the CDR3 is TGCGCCAGCAGCTTGGTGTATGGAGATACGCAGTATTTT. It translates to CASSLVYGDTQYF.

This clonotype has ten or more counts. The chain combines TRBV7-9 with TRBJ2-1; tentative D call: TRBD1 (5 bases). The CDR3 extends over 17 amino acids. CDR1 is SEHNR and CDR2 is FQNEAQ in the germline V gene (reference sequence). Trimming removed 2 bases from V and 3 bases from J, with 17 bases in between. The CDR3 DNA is TGTGCCAGCAGCTTACTAACAGGCCGTGGGTACTACAATGAGCAGTTCTTC. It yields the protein CASSLLTGRGYYNEQFF. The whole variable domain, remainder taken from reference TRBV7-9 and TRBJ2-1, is DTGVSQNPRHKITKRGQNVTFRCDPISEHNRLYWYRQTLGQGPEFLTYFQNEAQLEKSRLLSDRFSAERPKGSFSTLEIQRTEQGDSAMYLCASSLLTGRGYYNEQFFGPGTRLTVL.

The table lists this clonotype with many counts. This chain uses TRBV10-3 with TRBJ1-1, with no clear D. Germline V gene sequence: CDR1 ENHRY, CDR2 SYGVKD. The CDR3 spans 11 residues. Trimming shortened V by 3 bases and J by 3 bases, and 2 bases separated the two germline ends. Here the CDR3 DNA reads TGTGCCATCAGTGACTACACTGAAGCTTTCTTT. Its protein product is CAISDYTEAFF.

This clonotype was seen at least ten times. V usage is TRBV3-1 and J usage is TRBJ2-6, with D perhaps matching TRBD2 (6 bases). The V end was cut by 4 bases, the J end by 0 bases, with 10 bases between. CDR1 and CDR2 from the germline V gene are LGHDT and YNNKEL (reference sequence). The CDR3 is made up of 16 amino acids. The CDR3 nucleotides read TGTGCCAGCAGCCGGGACTTGGGCTCTGGGGCCAACGTCCTGACTTTC. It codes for CASSRDLGSGANVLTF.

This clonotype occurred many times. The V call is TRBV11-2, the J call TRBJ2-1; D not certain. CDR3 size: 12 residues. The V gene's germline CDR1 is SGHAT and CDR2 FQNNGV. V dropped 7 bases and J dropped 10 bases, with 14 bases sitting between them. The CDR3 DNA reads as TGTGCCAGCATCTCTCCGGAACTAGAGCAGTTCTTC. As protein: CASISPELEQFF.

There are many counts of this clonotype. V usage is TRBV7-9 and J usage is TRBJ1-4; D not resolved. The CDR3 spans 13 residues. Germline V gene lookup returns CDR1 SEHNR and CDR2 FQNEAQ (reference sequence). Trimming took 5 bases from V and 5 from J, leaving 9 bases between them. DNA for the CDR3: TGTGCCAGCAGCCGCGGTTCGAATGAAAAACTGTTTTTT. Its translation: CASSRGSNEKLFF.

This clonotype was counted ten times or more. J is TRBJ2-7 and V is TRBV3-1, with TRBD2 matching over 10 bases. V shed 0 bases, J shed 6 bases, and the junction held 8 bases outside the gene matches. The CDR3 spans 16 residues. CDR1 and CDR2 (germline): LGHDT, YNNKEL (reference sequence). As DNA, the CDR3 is TGTGCCAGCAGCCAAGATGATAGCGGGAGGTTCCGCGAGCAGTACGTC. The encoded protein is CASSQDDSGRFREQYV.

CDR3 amino acids: CASSQAASGSYEQYF. The CDR3 DNA is TGTGCCAGCAGCCAAGCGGCTAGCGGGAGCTACGAGCAGTACTTC. V usage is TRBV3-1 and J usage is TRBJ2-7, with TRBD2 identical over 10 bases. The J segment lost 3 bases and the V segment lost 1 base, leaving 3 bases of the junction unmatched. CDR1 and CDR2 from the germline V gene are LGHDT and YNNKEL (reference sequence). The CDR3 is 15 amino acids.

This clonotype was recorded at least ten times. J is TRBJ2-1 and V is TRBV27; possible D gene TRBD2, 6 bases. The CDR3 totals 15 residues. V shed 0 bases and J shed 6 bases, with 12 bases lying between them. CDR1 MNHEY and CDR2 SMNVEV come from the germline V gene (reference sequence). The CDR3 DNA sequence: TGTGCCAGCAGTTTATCTGGCGGGACTGGCAATGAGCAGTTCTTC. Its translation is CASSLSGGTGNEQFF.

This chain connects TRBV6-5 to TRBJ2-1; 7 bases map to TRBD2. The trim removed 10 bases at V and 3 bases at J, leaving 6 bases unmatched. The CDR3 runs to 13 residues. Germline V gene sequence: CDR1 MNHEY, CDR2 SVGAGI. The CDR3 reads CATHKRDYNEQFF. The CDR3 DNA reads TGTGCCACCCACAAGCGGGACTACAATGAGCAGTTCTTC.